The entry below describes one TCR beta chain. As yet, its antigen is unknown. Assay: immunoSEQ multiplex PCR; the TCRdb copy retains only in-frame clones and omits some. The table lists around 58,000 clones, 70% to 90% of them singletons. Germline CDR1 is SEHNR and CDR2 is FQNEAQ (reference sequence). CDR3 size: 14 residues. Trimming at V came to 2 bases and at J to 3 bases, leaving 2 bases not matched to a gene. This specimen belongs to a study of T cell responses to AZD1222 COVID-19 vaccine. Regarding the study as a whole: Variant regions that are unmutated are reportedly the target of nearly half of spike-specific TCRs. White British donors predominated, females outnumbered males, and clonal diversity was possibly underestimated. The peak T cell response came first, and repertoires were sampled only after it. Only 5 or 6 individuals given AZD1222 were seropositive at baseline.

The V and J genes are TRBV7-9 and TRBJ1-1; 8 bases align to TRBD1. The clonotype originates from an adult who received the AZD1222 COVID-19 vaccine. The specimen was peripheral blood, collected 28 days after the second AZD1222 dose. The CDR3 is CASSLLGQDTEAFF. The DNA of the CDR3 is TGTGCCAGCAGCTTACTGGGACAGGACACTGAAGCTTTCTTT. Supplemented by reference TRBV7-9 and TRBJ1-1, the full variable domain reads DTGVSQNPRHKITKRGQNVTFRCDPISEHNRLYWYRQTLGQGPEFLTYFQNEAQLEKSRLLSDRFSAERPKGSFSTLEIQRTEQGDSAMYLCASSLLGQDTEAFFGQGTRLTVV.